The 14 T cell receptor beta chains below come from one sample, sequenced in a study of CD8 T cells in Susac syndrome (dated 2019 in TCRdb). Library creation used the immunoSEQ multiplex PCR assay. RNA was extracted with the RNeasy kit and roughly 0.45 to 1 ug was reverse transcribed using random hexamers. TCRdb reanalyzed the raw reads on its own, using fastp at Q25 for trimming and MiXCR for clone calling, and kept in-frame beta chains. Identical CDR3 proteins give one entry, which carries the most common genes and DNA. This sample has some 170,000 distinct CDR3 sequences in its table, and around 94% of those were observed once. Together, the top ten hold 0.09% to 0.1% of the sample. Material for sequencing was CD4+ T cells from PBMCs. Source of these receptors: a human donor with Susac syndrome.

V and J are TRBV24-1 and TRBJ2-7, with 7 bases fitting TRBD1. The length of the CDR3 is 14 residues. Germline V gene lookup returns CDR1 KGHDR and CDR2 SFDVKD. Trimming took 2 bases from V and 3 from J; bases not matched to a gene: 3. The DNA for the CDR3 is TGTGCCACCAGTGATTCACAGGGGAACTACGAGCAGTACTTC. It yields the protein CATSDSQGNYEQYF.

This sequence joins TRBV19 and TRBJ1-6; D may be TRBD1 (6 bases). This CDR3 has 15 amino acids. V lost 4 bases to trimming and J lost 1 base, with 8 bases between them. The germline CDR1 and CDR2 sequences are LNHDA and SQIVND (reference sequence). The DNA of the CDR3 is TGTGCCAGTAGTAGCGGACAGTCCTATAATTCACCCCTCCACTTT. As protein: CASSSGQSYNSPLHF.

This clonotype was recorded many times. The CDR3 DNA reads as TGTGCCAGCAGCCAAGAGACCCAGTACTTC. Translation gives CASSQETQYF. The V call is TRBV7-2, the J call TRBJ2-5; unclear D gene. The CDR3 covers 10 residues. V was pared by 5 bases and J by 2 bases, with 0 bases between. CDR1 and CDR2 from the germline V gene are SGHTA and FQGNSA. The whole variable domain, filled in from reference TRBV7-2 and TRBJ2-5, reads GAGVSQSPSNKVTEKGKDVELRCDPISGHTALYWYRQSLGQGLEFLIYFQGNSAPDKSGLPSDRFSAERTGGSVSTLTIQRTQQEDSAVYLCASSQETQYFGPGTRLLVL.

The chain carries TRBV5-4 and TRBJ2-5, with D perhaps assigned TRBD1 or TRBD2 (5 bases each). The V end was cut by 4 bases, the J end by 4 bases, with 20 bases between. The CDR3 contains 16 residues. Germline CDR1 reads SGHNT; CDR2 reads YYREEE (reference sequence). Written as DNA, the CDR3 is TGTGCCAGCAGCCTTGCAACCGGGACGGAAGGAGAGACCCAGTACTTC. It encodes CASSLATGTEGETQYF.

The V gene is TRBV4-1, the J gene TRBJ1-2; D possibly corresponds to TRBD1 (5 bases). The CDR3 is made up of 15 amino acids. CDR1 and CDR2 (germline): MGHRA, YSYEKL. The V end was cut by 1 base, the J end by 0 bases, with 9 bases between. CDR3 sequence: CASSQGDRSNYGYTF. The DNA of the CDR3 is TGCGCCAGCAGCCAAGGGGACCGCTCTAACTATGGCTACACCTTC.

CDR3 sequence (DNA): TGTGCCAGCAGTTCTGGGGGGGGAGAGCAGTTCTTC. Its translation is CASSSGGGEQFF. This chain connects TRBV12-3 or TRBV12-4 to TRBJ2-1, with 7 bases aligning to TRBD2. The V segment lost 4 bases and the J segment 10 bases; nucleotides outside the gene matches: 4. There are 12 residues in the CDR3.

This clonotype was seen a single time. V gene TRBV30 combines with J gene TRBJ2-7; D unclear. The germline gives CDR1 GTSNPN, CDR2 SVGIG (reference sequence). CDR3 length: 12 amino acids. V was clipped by 2 bases and J by 2 bases, with 7 bases between them. CDR3 sequence (DNA): TGTGCCTGGAGTCTTCGCCCCTACGAGCAGTACTTC. Amino acid sequence: CAWSLRPYEQYF.

The chain joins TRBV19 to TRBJ1-2, with D maybe TRBD1 (5 bases). Between the trimmed V and J ends, which lost 5 bases and 2 bases, there was a span of 15 bases. Germline-derived CDR1 and CDR2 are LNHDA and SQIVND (reference sequence). The CDR3 covers 15 residues. This chain's CDR3 is CASSAGPQANYGYTF. For the CDR3, the DNA is TGTGCCAGTAGTGCGGGACCGCAAGCAAACTATGGCTACACCTTC.

V usage is TRBV3-1 and J usage is TRBJ1-2, with D perhaps TRBD1 (5 bases). CDR1 and CDR2 from the germline V gene are LGHDT and YNNKEL (reference sequence). V lost 3 bases and J 10 bases, leaving 21 bases between the germline ends. The CDR3 consists of 15 residues. CDR3 nucleotide sequence: TGTGCCAGCAGCCATAAGGGGCCGATTAAAAAGGACTACACCTTC. Residues: CASSHKGPIKKDYTF.

This rearrangement joins TRBV20-1 to TRBJ2-1; D is unresolved. The CDR3 has 13 residues. From germline, CDR1 is DFQATT and CDR2 SNEGSKA (reference sequence). Deletions cut 0 bases from V and 9 bases from J, with 12 bases between. Here the CDR3 DNA reads TGCAGTGCTAGAGATTCCCATGTCGGTGAGCAGTTCTTC. Residues: CSARDSHVGEQFF.

V usage is TRBV11-2 and J usage is TRBJ2-7; unclear D gene. The germline V gene encodes CDR1 SGHAT and CDR2 FQNNGV. The V gene lost 8 bases and the J gene lost 2 bases, with 7 bases spanning the gap. The CDR3 is 11 residues long. The CDR3 is CASLRAYEQYF. The CDR3 region has the DNA TGTGCCAGCCTGAGAGCCTACGAGCAGTACTTC.

A single count supports this clonotype. The CDR3 sequence: CSARAVAGGGETQYF. The CDR3 bases are TGCAGTGCTAGAGCGGTAGCGGGAGGTGGAGAGACCCAGTACTTC. V usage is TRBV20-1 and J usage is TRBJ2-5, with 10 bases fitting TRBD2. The CDR3 runs 15 residues. The J segment lost 4 bases and the V segment lost 1 base, leaving 6 bases of the junction unmatched. The germline V gene has CDR1 DFQATT and CDR2 SNEGSKA (reference sequence).

The chain is built from TRBV14 and TRBJ1-1; 7 bases are shared with TRBD1. Trimming took 8 bases from V and 0 from J; bases not matched to a gene: 6. This CDR3 spans 14 amino acids. Germline assignment: CDR1 SGHDN and CDR2 FVKESK. CDR3: CASCRGPMNTEAFF. The CDR3 DNA sequence: TGTGCCAGCTGTAGGGGGCCGATGAACACTGAAGCTTTCTTT.

V is TRBV4-1 and J is TRBJ1-2; TRBD1 matches 7 bases. In germline, CDR1 is MGHRA, CDR2 YSYEKL. After removal of 0 bases from V and 5 bases from J, the junction contained 6 bases not matched to a gene. The CDR3 loop spans 15 amino acids. The DNA for the CDR3 is TGCGCCAGCAGCCAAGAGACAGGGAAGGAGTATGGCTACACCTTC. Translating gives CASSQETGKEYGYTF.